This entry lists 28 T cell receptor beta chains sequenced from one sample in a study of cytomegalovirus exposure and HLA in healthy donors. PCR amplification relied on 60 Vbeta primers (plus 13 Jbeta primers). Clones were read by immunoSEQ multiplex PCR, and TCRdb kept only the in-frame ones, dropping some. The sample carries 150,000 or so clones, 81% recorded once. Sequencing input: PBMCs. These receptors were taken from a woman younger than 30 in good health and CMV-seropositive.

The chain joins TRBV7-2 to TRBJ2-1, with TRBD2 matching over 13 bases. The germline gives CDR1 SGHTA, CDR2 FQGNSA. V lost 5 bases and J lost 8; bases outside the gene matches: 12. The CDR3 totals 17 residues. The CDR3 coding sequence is TGTGCCAGCAGCACCAGGACTAGCGGGGGCCCATACGATGAGCAGTTCTTC. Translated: CASSTRTSGGPYDEQFF.

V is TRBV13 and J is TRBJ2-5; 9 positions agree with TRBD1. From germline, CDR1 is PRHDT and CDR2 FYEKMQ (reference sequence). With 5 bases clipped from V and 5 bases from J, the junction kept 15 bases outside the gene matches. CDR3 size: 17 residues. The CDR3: CASSTRSHRGRGETQYF. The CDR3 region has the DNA TGTGCCAGCAGCACCCGCTCCCACAGGGGGCGAGGTGAGACCCAGTACTTC.

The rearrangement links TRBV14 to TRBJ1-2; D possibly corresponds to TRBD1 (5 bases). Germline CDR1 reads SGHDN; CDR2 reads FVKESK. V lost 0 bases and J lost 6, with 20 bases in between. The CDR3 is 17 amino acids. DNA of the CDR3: TGTGCCAGCAGCCAAGATAGGCTCGGTTCAGGGTCCCATGGCTACACCTTC. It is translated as CASSQDRLGSGSHGYTF.

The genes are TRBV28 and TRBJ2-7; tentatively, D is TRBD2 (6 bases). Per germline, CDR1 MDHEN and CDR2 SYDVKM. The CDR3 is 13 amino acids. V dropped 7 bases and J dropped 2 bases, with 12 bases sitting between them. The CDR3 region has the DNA TGTGCCAGCAACCGAGGAGGGACCTACGAGCAGTACTTC. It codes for CASNRGGTYEQYF.

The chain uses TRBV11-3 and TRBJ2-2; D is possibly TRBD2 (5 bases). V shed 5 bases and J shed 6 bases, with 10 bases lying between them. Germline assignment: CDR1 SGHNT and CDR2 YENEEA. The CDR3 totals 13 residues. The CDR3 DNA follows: TGTGCCAGCAGCCTGAGGGATCCCGGGGAGCTGTTTTTT. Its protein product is CASSLRDPGELFF.

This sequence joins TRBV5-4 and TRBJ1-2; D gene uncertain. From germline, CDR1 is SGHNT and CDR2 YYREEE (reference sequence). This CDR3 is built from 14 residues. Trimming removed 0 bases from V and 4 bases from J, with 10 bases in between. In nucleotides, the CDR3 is TGTGCCAGCAGCTTGGTTTCAGGCCTCTATGGCTACACCTTC. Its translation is CASSLVSGLYGYTF. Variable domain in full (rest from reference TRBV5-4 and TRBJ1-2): ETGVTQSPTHLIKTRGQQVTLRCSSQSGHNTVSWYQQALGQGPQFIFQYYREEENGRGNFPPRFSGLQFPNYSSELNVNALELDDSALYLCASSLVSGLYGYTFGSGTRLTVV.

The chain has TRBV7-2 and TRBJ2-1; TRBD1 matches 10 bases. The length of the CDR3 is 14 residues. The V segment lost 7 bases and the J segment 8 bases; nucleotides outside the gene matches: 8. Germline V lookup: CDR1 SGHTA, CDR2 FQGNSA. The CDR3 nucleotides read TGTGCCAGCACCGACAGGGGGCGCATCGATGAGCAGTTCTTC. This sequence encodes CASTDRGRIDEQFF.

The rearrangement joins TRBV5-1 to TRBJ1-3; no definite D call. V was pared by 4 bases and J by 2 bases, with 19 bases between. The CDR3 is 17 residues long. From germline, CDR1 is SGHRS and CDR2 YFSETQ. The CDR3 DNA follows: TGCGCCAGCAGCCCCCAGGATGTAGGAATGGCTGGAAACACCATATATTTT. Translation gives CASSPQDVGMAGNTIYF.

The CDR3 nucleotides read TGTGCCAGCAGCCTTGATGGGGGGGAGTATGAGCAGTTCTTC. Translating gives CASSLDGGEYEQFF. V is TRBV9 and J is TRBJ2-1, with 7 bases that match TRBD2. Germline loops: CDR1 SGDLS, CDR2 YYNGEE. With V trimmed by 4 bases and J by 8 bases, 9 bases remained unmatched. The CDR3 totals 14 residues.

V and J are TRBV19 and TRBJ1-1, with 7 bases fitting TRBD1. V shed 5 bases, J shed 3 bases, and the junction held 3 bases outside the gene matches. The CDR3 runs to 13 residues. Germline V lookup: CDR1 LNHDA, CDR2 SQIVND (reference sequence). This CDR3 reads CASSFQGDTEAFF. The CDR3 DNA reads TGTGCCAGTAGTTTCCAGGGGGACACTGAAGCTTTCTTT.

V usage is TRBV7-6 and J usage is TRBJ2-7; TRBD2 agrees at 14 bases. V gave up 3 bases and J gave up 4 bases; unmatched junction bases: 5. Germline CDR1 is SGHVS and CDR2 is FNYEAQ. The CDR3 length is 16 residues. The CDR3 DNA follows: TGTGCCAGCAGCTTGTCCGGGACTAGCGGGGGTTACGAGCAGTACTTC. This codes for CASSLSGTSGGYEQYF.

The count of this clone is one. In DNA, the CDR3 is TGTGCCAGCAGTCGCGACCTAGACAGGGGGCTAAACACCATATATTTT. It codes for CASSRDLDRGLNTIYF. The chain has TRBV28 and TRBJ1-3, with 10 bases fitting TRBD1. The V gene's germline CDR1 is MDHEN and CDR2 SYDVKM. The CDR3 extends over 16 amino acids. V lost 5 bases and J lost 6; bases outside the gene matches: 10.

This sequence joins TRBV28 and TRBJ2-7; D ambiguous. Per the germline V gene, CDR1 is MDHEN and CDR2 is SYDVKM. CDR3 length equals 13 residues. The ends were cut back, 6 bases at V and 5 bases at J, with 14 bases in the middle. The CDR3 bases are TGTGCCAGCAGCCCCGCGACTGTTCACGAGCAGTACTTC. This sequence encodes CASSPATVHEQYF.

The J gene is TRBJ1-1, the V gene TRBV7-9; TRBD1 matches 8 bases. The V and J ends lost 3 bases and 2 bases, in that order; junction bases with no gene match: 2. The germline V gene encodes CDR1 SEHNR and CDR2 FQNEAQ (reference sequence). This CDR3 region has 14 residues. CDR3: CASSFGQGNTEAFF. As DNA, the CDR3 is TGTGCCAGCAGCTTCGGACAGGGAAACACTGAAGCTTTCTTT. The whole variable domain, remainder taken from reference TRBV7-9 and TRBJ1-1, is DTGVSQNPRHKITKRGQNVTFRCDPISEHNRLYWYRQTLGQGPEFLTYFQNEAQLEKSRLLSDRFSAERPKGSFSTLEIQRTEQGDSAMYLCASSFGQGNTEAFFGQGTRLTVV.

CDR3 bases: TGTGCCAGTAGTATTCCGGGGGCTAACTATGGCTACACCTTC. It yields the protein CASSIPGANYGYTF. The chain combines TRBV19 with TRBJ1-2; D perhaps matches TRBD1 (5 bases). This CDR3 spans 14 amino acids. V gave up 3 bases and J gave up 0 bases, with 8 bases separating them. Per germline, CDR1 LNHDA and CDR2 SQIVND (reference sequence).

In DNA, the CDR3 is TGCGCCAGCAGCTTGAAGGAGGGACGCTCCTACGAGCAGTACTTC. Translating it yields CASSLKEGRSYEQYF. V gene TRBV5-1 combines with J gene TRBJ2-7, with D perhaps matching TRBD2 (6 bases). The germline V gene has CDR1 SGHRS and CDR2 YFSETQ. Trimming pared 1 base from V and 0 bases from J, leaving 11 bases between. The CDR3 loop spans 15 amino acids.

CDR3 nucleotide sequence: TGTGCCACCAGCAGAGTCAGTGTACAAGAGACCCAGTACTTC. This codes for CATSRVSVQETQYF. V is TRBV15 and J is TRBJ2-5; D not resolved. Germline V gene sequence: CDR1 LNHNV, CDR2 YYDKDF (reference sequence). CDR3 size: 14 residues. The germline V and J ends were trimmed by 1 base and 2 bases, with 8 bases remaining between them. Together with reference TRBV15 and TRBJ2-5, the CDR3 gives the full variable domain: DAMVIQNPRYQVTQFGKPVTLSCSQTLNHNVMYWYQQKSSQAPKLLFHYYDKDFNNEADTPDNFQSRRPNTSFCFLDIRSPGLGDTAMYLCATSRVSVQETQYFGPGTRLLVL.

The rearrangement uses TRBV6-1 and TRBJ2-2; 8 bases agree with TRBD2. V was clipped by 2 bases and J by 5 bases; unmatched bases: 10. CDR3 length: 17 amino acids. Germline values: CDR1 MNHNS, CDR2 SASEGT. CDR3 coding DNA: TGTGCCAGCAGTGAAAATGGAGCGGGGGCAAGGACCGGGGAGCTGTTTTTT. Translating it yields CASSENGAGARTGELFF.

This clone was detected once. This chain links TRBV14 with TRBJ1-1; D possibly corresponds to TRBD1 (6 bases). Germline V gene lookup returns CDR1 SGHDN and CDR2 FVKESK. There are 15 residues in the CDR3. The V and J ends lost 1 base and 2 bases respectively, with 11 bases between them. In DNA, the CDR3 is TGTGCCAGCAGCCAAGGAAGGGGGATAAACACTGAAGCTTTCTTT. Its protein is CASSQGRGINTEAFF.

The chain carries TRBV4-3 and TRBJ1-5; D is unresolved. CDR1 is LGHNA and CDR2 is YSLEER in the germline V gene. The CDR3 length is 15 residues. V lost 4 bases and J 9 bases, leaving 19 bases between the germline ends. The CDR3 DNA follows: TGCGCCAGCAGCCCTAATTTTGGAGTGGCGGGGCCCCAGCATTTT. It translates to CASSPNFGVAGPQHF.

This CDR3 is CASRSSGGAPLNNEQFF. The CDR3 nucleotides read TGCGCCAGCAGGTCCAGCGGGGGCGCCCCTCTAAACAATGAGCAGTTCTTC. The rearrangement uses TRBV5-1 and TRBJ2-1; 8 bases align to TRBD2. Germline CDR1 reads SGHRS; CDR2 reads YFSETQ. The J segment lost 5 bases and the V segment lost 5 bases, leaving 15 bases of the junction unmatched. The CDR3 is 17 residues long.

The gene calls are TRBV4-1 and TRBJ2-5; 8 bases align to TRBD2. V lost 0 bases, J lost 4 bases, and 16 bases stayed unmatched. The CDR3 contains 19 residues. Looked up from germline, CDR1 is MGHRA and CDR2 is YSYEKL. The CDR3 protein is CASSQETGGEAGWRETQYF. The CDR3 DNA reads TGCGCCAGCAGCCAAGAAACGGGGGGGGAAGCGGGGTGGCGAGAGACCCAGTACTTC.

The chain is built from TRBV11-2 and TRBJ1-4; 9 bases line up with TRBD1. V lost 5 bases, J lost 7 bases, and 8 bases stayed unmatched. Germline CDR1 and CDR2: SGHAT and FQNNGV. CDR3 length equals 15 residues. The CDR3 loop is CASSAYRGRREKLFF. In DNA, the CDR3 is TGTGCCAGCAGCGCGTACAGGGGGCGGCGTGAAAAACTGTTTTTT. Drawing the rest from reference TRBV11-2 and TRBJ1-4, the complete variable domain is EAGVAQSPRYKIIEKRQSVAFWCNPISGHATLYWYQQILGQGPKLLIQFQNNGVVDDSQLPKDRFSAERLKGVDSTLKIQPAKLEDSAVYLCASSAYRGRREKLFFGSGTQLSVL.

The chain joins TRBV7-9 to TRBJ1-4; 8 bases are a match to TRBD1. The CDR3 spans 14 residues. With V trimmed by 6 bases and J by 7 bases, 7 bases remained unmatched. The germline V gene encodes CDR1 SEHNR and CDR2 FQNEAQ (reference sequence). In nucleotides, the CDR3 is TGTGCCAGCAGACGGACAGGGTTCGGTGAAAAACTGTTTTTT. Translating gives CASRRTGFGEKLFF.

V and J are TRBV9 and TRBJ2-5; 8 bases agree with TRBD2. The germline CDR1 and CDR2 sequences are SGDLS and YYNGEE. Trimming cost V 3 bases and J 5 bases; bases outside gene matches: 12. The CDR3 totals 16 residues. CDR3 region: CASSATQGSGAETQYF. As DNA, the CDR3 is TGTGCCAGCAGCGCCACCCAGGGTAGCGGGGCGGAGACCCAGTACTTC.

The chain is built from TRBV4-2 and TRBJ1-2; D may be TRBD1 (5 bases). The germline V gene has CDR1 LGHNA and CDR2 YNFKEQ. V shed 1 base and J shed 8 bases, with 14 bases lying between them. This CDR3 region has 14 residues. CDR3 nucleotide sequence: TGTGCCAGCAGCCAAGTCGGTAGGGGCGAAGGCTACACCTTC. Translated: CASSQVGRGEGYTF.

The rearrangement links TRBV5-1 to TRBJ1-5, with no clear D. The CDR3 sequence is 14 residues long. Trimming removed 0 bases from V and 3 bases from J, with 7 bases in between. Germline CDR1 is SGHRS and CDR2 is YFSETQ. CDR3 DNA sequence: TGCGCCAGCAGCTTGGCCGGGATCAATCAGCCCCAGCATTTT. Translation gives CASSLAGINQPQHF.

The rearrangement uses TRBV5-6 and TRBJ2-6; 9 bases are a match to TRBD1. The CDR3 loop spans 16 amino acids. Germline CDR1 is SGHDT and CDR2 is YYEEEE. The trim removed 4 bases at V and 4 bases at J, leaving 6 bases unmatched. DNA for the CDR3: TGTGCCAGCAGCACGGGACAGGGTTACGGGGCCAACGTCCTGACTTTC. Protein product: CASSTGQGYGANVLTF. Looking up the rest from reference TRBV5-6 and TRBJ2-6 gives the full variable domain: DAGVTQSPTHLIKTRGQQVTLRCSPKSGHDTVSWYQQALGQGPQFIFQYYEEEERQRGNFPDRFSGHQFPNYSSELNVNALLLGDSALYLCASSTGQGYGANVLTFGAGSRLTVL.